The entry below gives a single TCR beta chain sequence along with its context. Assay used: immunoSEQ multiplex PCR; TCRdb lists only in-frame clones, some missing. The sample has tens of thousands of clones, over 75% seen once; the top ten hold approximately 4%. This sample is drawn from a study of OX40 agonist ivuxolimab in advanced cancers. Study-wide context: Subjects had a mean age of about 65 years, with a range of 23 to 79; less than 90% were male. Partial responses, seen in three patients, involved one hepatocellular carcinoma and two cutaneous melanomas. Checkpoint inhibitors had been given previously to 40% of patients.

Germline V gene sequence: CDR1 GTSNPN, CDR2 SVGIG (reference sequence). The CDR3 loop spans 15 amino acids. V gave up 4 bases and J gave up 12 bases, with 28 bases separating them. The sequences come from CD4+ or CD8+ T cells sorted from blood, collected in a trial of the OX40 agonist ivuxolimab. This chain uses TRBV30 with TRBJ2-7; D is tentatively TRBD1 or TRBD2 (5 bases each). The clonotype originates from an adult with an advanced solid tumor such as melanoma, head and neck, liver or kidney cancer. The CDR3 DNA reads as TGTGCCTGGACCCCCCCCGGCCTGGGGACCCTGGGTGGGTACTTC. It specifies CAWTPPGLGTLGGYF. The complete variable domain, with remaining parts taken from reference TRBV30 and TRBJ2-7, reads SQTIHQWPATLVQPVGSPLSLECTVEGTSNPNLYWYRQAAGRGLQLLFYSVGIGQISSEVPQNLSASRPQDRQFILSSKKLLLSDSGFYLCAWTPPGLGTLGGYFGPGTRLTVT.